What follows are 19 T cell receptor beta chains derived from one specimen sequenced in a study of naive and memory T cell subsets. An equimolar mix of two oligonucleotides served as the beta constant-region primer for TRBC1 and TRBC2. TCRdb used MiXCR to reprocess the UMI-ligation and nested PCR reads, holding one entry per CDR3 protein. The sample holds 120,000 to 150,000 distinct CDR3 sequences; approximately 15% are singletons and the top ten take 0.14% to 0.15%. Specimen: naive CD4+ T cells from blood. Receptors originate from a human donor in good health.

This clonotype was counted at least ten times. The chain links TRBV20-1 to TRBJ2-3; D gene uncertain. V was shortened by 3 bases and J by 4 bases, with 17 bases between the two germline ends. The CDR3 covers 15 residues. Germline V lookup: CDR1 DFQATT, CDR2 SNEGSKA (reference sequence). CDR3 residues: CSASEGPLSADTQYF. The CDR3 nucleotides are TGCAGTGCTAGTGAAGGGCCCTTATCGGCAGATACGCAGTATTTT.

This clonotype occurred a few times. The gene calls are TRBV5-1 and TRBJ2-7, with 12 positions matching TRBD1. CDR1 and CDR2 from the germline V gene are SGHRS and YFSETQ. The CDR3 loop spans 16 amino acids. Trimming removed 1 base from V and 5 bases from J; junction bases left unmatched: 7. This CDR3 reads CASSLPTGTGGDEQYF. DNA of the CDR3: TGCGCCAGCAGCTTGCCAACCGGGACAGGGGGCGACGAGCAGTACTTC.

The CDR3 spells CASSQLAGPYNEQFF. The CDR3 bases are TGTGCCAGCAGCCAACTAGCGGGCCCCTACAATGAGCAGTTCTTC. V usage is TRBV3-1 and J usage is TRBJ2-1, with TRBD2 identical over 8 bases. Germline CDR1 LGHDT, CDR2 YNNKEL (reference sequence). This CDR3 has 15 residues. V shed 2 bases and J 2 bases; nucleotides not matched to a gene: 2.

A few counts support this clonotype. CDR3 sequence reads: CSVDLAGFQETQYF. As DNA, the CDR3 is TGCAGCGTTGACCTAGCGGGCTTCCAAGAGACCCAGTACTTC. The chain uses TRBV29-1 and TRBJ2-5; 8 bases line up with TRBD2. Trimming removed 3 bases from V and 1 base from J; junction bases left unmatched: 4. Germline loops: CDR1 SQVTM, CDR2 ANQGSEA. This CDR3 is built from 14 residues. The complete variable domain, with remaining parts taken from reference TRBV29-1 and TRBJ2-5, reads SAVISQKPSRDICQRGTSLTIQCQVDSQVTMMFWYRQQPGQSLTLIATANQGSEATYESGFVIDKFPISRPNLTFSTLTVSNMSPEDSSIYLCSVDLAGFQETQYFGPGTRLLVL.

The chain carries TRBV27 and TRBJ1-1; no definite D call. Trimming shortened V by 8 bases and J by 3 bases, and 13 bases separated the two germline ends. CDR1 MNHEY and CDR2 SMNVEV come from the germline V gene (reference sequence). The CDR3 consists of 13 residues. As DNA, the CDR3 is TGTGCCAGCGGTCAAGGGAGGCACACTGAAGCTTTCTTT. It translates to CASGQGRHTEAFF.

V usage is TRBV6-2 or TRBV6-3 and J usage is TRBJ2-7; 8 nucleotides agree with TRBD2. Germline V lookup: CDR1 MNHEY, CDR2 SVGEGT. The CDR3 runs 14 residues. V lost 5 bases to trimming and J lost 3 bases; unmatched junction nucleotides: 6. The CDR3 nucleotides are TGTGCCAGCAGTACCGGGACTAGATACTACGAGCAGTACTTC. Protein: CASSTGTRYYEQYF.

The V and J genes are TRBV12-3 or TRBV12-4 and TRBJ2-3; D remains ambiguous. V lost 4 bases and J 0 bases, leaving 17 bases between the germline ends. The CDR3 loop spans 17 amino acids. CDR3 in DNA: TGTGCCAGCAGTTCAAAGGCCGGCTCCCCAAGCACAGATACGCAGTATTTT. This codes for CASSSKAGSPSTDTQYF.

This clonotype was picked up a small number of times. The chain has TRBV5-1 and TRBJ2-1, with a possible D match to TRBD2 (6 bases). Looked up from germline, CDR1 is SGHRS and CDR2 is YFSETQ. This CDR3 spans 16 amino acids. V lost 4 bases and J lost 5, with 19 bases in between. The CDR3 reads CASSPPRTTPNNEQFF. As DNA, the CDR3 is TGCGCCAGCAGCCCCCCCCGGACTACCCCTAACAATGAGCAGTTCTTC. Full variable domain (missing parts from reference TRBV5-1 and TRBJ2-1): KAGVTQTPRYLIKTRGQQVTLSCSPISGHRSVSWYQQTPGQGLQFLFEYFSETQRNKGNFPGRFSGRQFSNSRSEMNVSTLELGDSALYLCASSPPRTTPNNEQFFGPGTRLTVL.

This clonotype has only a few counts. The chain joins TRBV7-3 to TRBJ2-7; no clear D gene. The CDR3 loop spans 14 amino acids. With 1 base removed from V and 2 bases from J, the gap between germline ends came to 9 bases. CDR1 is SGHTA, CDR2 FQGTGA, per germline. The CDR3: CASSLMGPAYEQYF. CDR3 sequence (DNA): TGTGCCAGCAGCTTAATGGGCCCAGCCTACGAGCAGTACTTC.

Ten or more counts support this clonotype. The genes are TRBV10-2 and TRBJ2-3; 9 nucleotides line up with TRBD1. V shed 6 bases, J shed 3 bases, and the junction held 13 bases outside the gene matches. CDR3 size: 17 residues. CDR1 is WSHSY, CDR2 SAAADI, per germline. The CDR3 loop is CASRNTGTGIRTDTQYF. The DNA of the CDR3 is TGCGCCAGCAGGAACACCGGGACAGGGATCCGGACAGATACGCAGTATTTT.

This clonotype has just a few counts. The chain recombines TRBV7-2 with TRBJ2-7, with D maybe TRBD1 (6 bases). V gave up 5 bases and J gave up 3 bases, with 14 bases separating them. CDR3 length: 14 amino acids. CDR1 is SGHTA and CDR2 is FQGNSA in the germline V gene. The CDR3 region is CASSPGDRIYEQYF. CDR3 in DNA: TGTGCCAGCAGCCCCGGAGACAGGATCTACGAGCAGTACTTC. Looking up the rest from reference TRBV7-2 and TRBJ2-7 gives the full variable domain: GAGVSQSPSNKVTEKGKDVELRCDPISGHTALYWYRQSLGQGLEFLIYFQGNSAPDKSGLPSDRFSAERTGGSVSTLTIQRTQQEDSAVYLCASSPGDRIYEQYFGPGTRLTVT.

This clonotype appeared many times. This chain connects TRBV6-6 to TRBJ1-5; D not certain. The CDR3 spans 13 residues. V lost 2 bases, J lost 6 bases, and 8 bases lay in between. The germline V gene encodes CDR1 MNHNY and CDR2 SVGAGI (reference sequence). As DNA, the CDR3 is TGTGCCAGCAGTTACAGGGTGGTTCAGCCCCAGCATTTT. Amino acid sequence: CASSYRVVQPQHF.

This clonotype occurred a few times. V and J are TRBV6-5 and TRBJ1-1; D uncertain. Germline values: CDR1 MNHEY, CDR2 SVGAGI. The CDR3 has 13 amino acids. Trimming removed 8 bases at V and 0 bases at J, with 10 bases between. CDR3 loop: CASLRSMNTEAFF. The CDR3 DNA reads as TGTGCCAGCCTCAGGAGCATGAACACTGAAGCTTTCTTT.

The chain joins TRBV10-3 to TRBJ2-7, with TRBD1 matching 8 bases. The CDR3 totals 15 residues. The V gene end was trimmed by 6 bases and the J gene end by 0 bases; junction bases not matched to a gene: 7. CDR1 ENHRY and CDR2 SYGVKD come from the germline V gene. CDR3 sequence: CAIRRQGPRSYEQYF. DNA for the CDR3: TGTGCCATCAGGCGACAGGGGCCCCGCTCCTACGAGCAGTACTTC.

The gene calls are TRBV27 and TRBJ2-3; D is uncertain. This CDR3 is 15 amino acids long. CDR1 and CDR2 from the germline V gene are MNHEY and SMNVEV (reference sequence). Trimming cost V 11 bases and J 1 base, with 19 bases left between them. The chain's CDR3 is CAVARFFSGTDTQYF. The DNA of the CDR3 is TGTGCCGTAGCCCGATTTTTTTCAGGCACAGATACGCAGTATTTT.

This clonotype was counted at least ten times. CDR3 loop: CASRGAGHTDTQYF. The CDR3 nucleotides are TGTGCCAGCAGGGGAGCGGGGCACACAGATACGCAGTATTTT. The chain carries TRBV6-6 and TRBJ2-3; 7 bases line up with TRBD2. The length of the CDR3 is 14 residues. Germline V lookup: CDR1 MNHNY, CDR2 SVGAGI (reference sequence). V lost 6 bases, J lost 2 bases, and 5 bases stayed unmatched.

The genes are TRBV19 and TRBJ2-1; D possibly corresponds to TRBD2 (6 bases). The CDR3 is 13 residues long. Trimming cost V 7 bases and J 7 bases, with 14 bases left between them. Per the germline V gene, CDR1 is LNHDA and CDR2 is SQIVND (reference sequence). CDR3 DNA: TGTGCCAGTACCCCCGGGGGTGGGAATGAGCAGTTCTTC. Protein product: CASTPGGGNEQFF.

The sample holds a few counts of this clonotype. The chain uses TRBV11-2 and TRBJ2-7, with unresolved D. There are 13 residues in the CDR3. Germline CDR1 reads SGHAT; CDR2 reads FQNNGV. Trimming shortened V by 7 bases and J by 7 bases, and 17 bases separated the two germline ends. This CDR3 is CASTTPEPGEQYF. The DNA for the CDR3 is TGTGCCAGCACCACCCCGGAGCCCGGGGAGCAGTACTTC.

This clonotype was counted only a few times. The chain links TRBV29-1 to TRBJ2-5; D may correspond to TRBD1 or TRBD2 (7 bases each). V dropped 8 bases and J dropped 4 bases, with 17 bases sitting between them. Germline V CDR1 and CDR2: SQVTM, ANQGSEA. The CDR3 length is 13 residues. The CDR3 DNA sequence: TGCAGCTTAAGCCTCAGGGGGGGAGAGACCCAGTACTTC. Residues: CSLSLRGGETQYF.